This T cell receptor beta chain was profiled in a study of cytomegalovirus exposure and HLA in healthy donors. The PCR employed 60 Vbeta primers together with 13 Jbeta primers. Clones were sequenced by immunoSEQ multiplex PCR, and TCRdb holds only the in-frame ones, with some missing. The data hold over 150,000 clones, with 80% to 85% observed a single time. The CDR3 is 12 residues long. Losses at the gene ends were 7 bases for V and 5 bases for J; bases not matched to a gene: 4. Germline assignment: CDR1 GTSNPN and CDR2 SVGIG (reference sequence). This receptor was obtained from a boy between 2 and 10 years old in good health and CMV-seronegative. Input material: PBMCs. The chain has TRBV30 and TRBJ1-1; 10 positions agree with TRBD1. This chain's CDR3 is CAFGTGATEAFF. Written as DNA, the CDR3 is TGTGCCTTTGGGACAGGGGCGACTGAAGCTTTCTTT.